This entry lists 2 T cell receptor beta chains sequenced from one sample in a study of T cells in localized non-small cell lung cancer (dated by TCRdb to between 2020 and 2021). Libraries came from the immunoSEQ multiplex PCR assay. TCRdb took over this immuneACCESS table, retaining in-frame rearrangements with V and J assigned. Such tables are incomplete; in checked studies, under half of the missing clones stem from an unresolved V gene, and the remainder is unexplained. This sample lists some 30,000 clones; under 95% were detected once. The top ten constitute about 10% of the sample. The material sequenced was peripheral blood mononuclear cells, taken before any cancer treatment. These receptors all come from a female donor over 55 with stage II lung adenocarcinoma.

The rearrangement links TRBV7-2 to TRBJ2-2; D not certain. The CDR3 has 16 amino acids. Germline CDR1 is SGHTA and CDR2 is FQGNSA. Trimming took off 5 bases at V and 0 bases at J, with 13 bases between the two ends. CDR3 in amino acids: CASSPAGRTNTGELFF. The CDR3, as DNA: TGTGCCAGCAGCCCAGCAGGCCGGACGAACACCGGGGAGCTGTTTTTT.

This chain uses TRBV7-8 with TRBJ2-7; tentatively, D is TRBD1 or TRBD2 (5 bases each). From germline, CDR1 is SGHVS and CDR2 FQNEAQ. Trimming removed 1 base at V and 0 bases at J, with 13 bases between. The CDR3 runs to 16 residues. The CDR3 DNA reads TGTGCCAGCAGCTTAGAGGCCGGGACGGGCTCCTACGAGCAGTACTTC. It is translated as CASSLEAGTGSYEQYF.